This T cell receptor beta chain was captured in a study of blood T cell repertoires in COVID-19. Using immunoSEQ multiplex PCR, the repertoire was profiled, and TCRdb retains in-frame clones only, with some absent. The sample carries 200,000 to 250,000 clones, 85% to 90% recorded once. Researchers sorted participants into cohorts using their self-reported clinical history. The TCR was taken from a woman between 18 and 29 years old in a cohort exposed to, infected with or recovered from COVID-19 (not recorded which). Sequencing input: PBMCs or T cells enriched from blood (not recorded which).

CDR3 bases: TGTGCCAGCAGTTTAGACTACTTAGGACAGGGCCTAACCGGGGAGCTGTTTTTT. Its protein is CASSLDYLGQGLTGELFF. The chain has TRBV28 and TRBJ2-2; TRBD1 agrees at 8 bases. The CDR3 is made up of 18 amino acids. Germline loops: CDR1 MDHEN, CDR2 SYDVKM. Trimming at V came to 2 bases and at J to 5 bases, leaving 13 bases not matched to a gene. The complete variable domain, with remaining parts taken from reference TRBV28 and TRBJ2-2, reads DVKVTQSSRYLVKRTGEKVFLECVQDMDHENMFWYRQDPGLGLRLIYFSYDVKMKEKGDIPEGYSVSREKKERFSLILESASTNQTSMYLCASSLDYLGQGLTGELFFGEGSRLTVL.